The 5 T cell receptor beta chains below all came from one sample that was sequenced in a study of spatial heterogeneity in lung cancer (dated by TCRdb to the late 2010s). Sample time point, as interpreted from the label and publication: blood at routine non-recurrence follow-up after resection. The protocol used for the library was 5' RACE. TCRdb lists the instrument as NextSeq 500. In TCRdb, the public reads were trimmed at Q25 with fastp and aligned with MiXCR, with productive beta chains retained. Rows with one shared CDR3 protein collapse into an entry with the most common genes and DNA. The sample contains about 94,000 distinct CDR3 sequences, roughly a fifth of them found a single time. The top ten clonotypes cover 21% of the sample. The material was PBMCs, obtained at follow-up. The receptors were sampled from a male donor with early-stage non-small cell lung cancer.

This clonotype has ten or more counts. The chain uses TRBV10-3 and TRBJ2-7; D gene uncertain. Per the germline V gene, CDR1 is ENHRY and CDR2 is SYGVKD. This CDR3 is built from 14 residues. Deletions cut 0 bases from V and 8 bases from J, with 14 bases between. CDR3 in DNA: TGTGCCATCAGTGAGTCGGTGACGGTTGGCAAGCAGTACGTC. Translated: CAISESVTVGKQYV.

The chain has TRBV7-9 and TRBJ1-1; 9 bases match TRBD1. Unmatched junction bases numbered 9, after V lost 4 bases and J lost 3 bases. CDR1 and CDR2 from the germline V gene are SEHNR and FQNEAQ (reference sequence). This CDR3 is built from 16 residues. The CDR3 DNA is TGTGCCAGCAGCTCCCGGGACAGGGAATCGCACACTGAAGCTTTCTTT. Its translation is CASSSRDRESHTEAFF.

This clonotype has just a few counts. This chain uses TRBV7-6 with TRBJ2-5; 10 bases are shared with TRBD1. With 6 bases clipped from V and 1 base from J, the junction kept 5 bases outside the gene matches. Germline V lookup: CDR1 SGHVS, CDR2 FNYEAQ. This CDR3 comprises 15 residues. CDR3 coding DNA: TGTGCCAGCAGTAAAAGACAGGGGGCCCAAGAGACCCAGTACTTC. Its protein is CASSKRQGAQETQYF. Looking up the rest from reference TRBV7-6 and TRBJ2-5 gives the full variable domain: GAGVSQSPRYKVTKRGQDVALRCDPISGHVSLYWYRQALGQGPEFLTYFNYEAQQDKSGLPNDRFSAERPEGSISTLTIQRTEQRDSAMYRCASSKRQGAQETQYFGPGTRLLVL.

This clonotype was seen only a few times. The chain recombines TRBV3-1 with TRBJ2-7, with 10 bases that match TRBD2. The CDR3 sequence is 18 residues long. The V and J ends lost 1 base and 2 bases, in that order; junction bases with no gene match: 11. The V gene's germline CDR1 is LGHDT and CDR2 YNNKEL (reference sequence). In nucleotides, the CDR3 is TGTGCCAGCAGCCAAGCTCTATCTCGGAGCGGGAGGGCCTACGAGCAGTACTTC. Translated: CASSQALSRSGRAYEQYF.

This clonotype occurred a few times. The chain is built from TRBV18 and TRBJ1-4; tentative D call: TRBD1 (6 bases). Germline CDR1 is KGHSH and CDR2 is LQKENI. V was clipped by 4 bases and J by 5 bases, with 20 bases between them. The CDR3 extends over 17 amino acids. The CDR3 here is CASSRRDRRQGNEKLFF. CDR3 bases: TGTGCCAGCTCACGCCGTGACAGGCGGCAGGGGAATGAAAAACTGTTTTTT.